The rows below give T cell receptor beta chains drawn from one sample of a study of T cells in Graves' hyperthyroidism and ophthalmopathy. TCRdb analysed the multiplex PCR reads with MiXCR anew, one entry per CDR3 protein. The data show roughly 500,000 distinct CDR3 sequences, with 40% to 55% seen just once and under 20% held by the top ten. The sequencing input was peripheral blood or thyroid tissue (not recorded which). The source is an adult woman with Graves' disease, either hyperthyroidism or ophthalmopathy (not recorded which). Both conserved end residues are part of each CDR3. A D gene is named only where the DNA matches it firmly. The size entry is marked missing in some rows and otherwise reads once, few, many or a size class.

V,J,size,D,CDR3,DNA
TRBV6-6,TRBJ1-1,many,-,CASSYEGRLAFF,TGTGCCAGCAGTTACGAGGGAAGGTTGGCTTTCTTT
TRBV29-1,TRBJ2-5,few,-,CSVEFAQETQYF,TGCAGCGTTGAATTTGCCCAAGAGACCCAGTACTTC
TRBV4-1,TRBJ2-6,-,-,CASSPAKTSGANVLTF,TGCGCCAGCAGCCCAGCCAAGACCTCTGGGGCCAACGTCCTGACTTTC
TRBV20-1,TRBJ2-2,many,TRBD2,CSAPGLAGGITGELFF,TGCAGTGCTCCAGGACTAGCGGGAGGAATCACCGGGGAGCTGTTTTTT
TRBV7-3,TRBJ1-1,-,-,CASSDSDRGGMAEAFF,TGTGCCAGCAGTGACTCCGACCGCGGGGGTATGGCTGAAGCTTTCTTT
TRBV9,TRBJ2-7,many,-,CASSELQGGGEQYF,TGTGCCAGCAGCGAACTCCAGGGGGGGGGCGAGCAGTACTTC
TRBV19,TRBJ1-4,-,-,CASSIAGRSEKLFF,TGTGCCAGTAGTATCGCAGGGCGGAGTGAAAAACTGTTTTTT
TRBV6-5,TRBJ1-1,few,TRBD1,CAISEEGRGYAFF,TGTGCCATCAGTGAGGAGGGCAGGGGGTATGCTTTCTTT
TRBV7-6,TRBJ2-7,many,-,CASSPGTGDREQYF,TGTGCCAGCAGCCCAGGGACCGGGGATCGTGAGCAGTACTTC
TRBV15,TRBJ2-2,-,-,CATSRDRTGAYTGELFF,TGTGCCACCAGCAGAGATCGTACGGGAGCGTACACCGGGGAGCTGTTTTTT
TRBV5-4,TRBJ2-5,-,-,CASSHSEQQETQYF,TGTGCCAGCAGCCATTCGGAGCAACAAGAGACCCAGTACTTC
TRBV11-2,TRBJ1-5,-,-,CASSLHITSGQETQHF,TGTGCCAGCAGCTTACACATCACTAGCGGGCAAGAGACCCAGCATTTT
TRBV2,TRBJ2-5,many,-,CASTPDVIGETQYF,TGTGCCAGCACCCCGGATGTCATTGGGGAGACCCAGTACTTC
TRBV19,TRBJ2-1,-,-,CASSINAPNEQFF,TGTGCCAGTAGTATAAATGCGCCCAATGAGCAGTTCTTC
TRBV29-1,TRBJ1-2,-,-,CSFGTDVNYGYTF,TGCAGCTTCGGGACGGATGTCAACTATGGCTACACCTTC
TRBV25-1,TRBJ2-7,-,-,CASSEAGSYEQYF,TGTGCCAGCAGTGAGGCCGGCTCCTACGAGCAGTACTTC
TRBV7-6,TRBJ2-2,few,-,CAGSLTGGSSGELFF,TGTGCCGGCAGCTTAACAGGCGGTTCATCCGGGGAGCTGTTTTTT
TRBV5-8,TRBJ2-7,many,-,CASSIVEQYF,TGTGCCAGCAGCATAGTAGAGCAGTACTTC
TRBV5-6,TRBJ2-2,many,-,CASSLWRAGELFF,TGTGCCAGCAGCTTGTGGCGAGCGGGGGAGCTGTTTTTT
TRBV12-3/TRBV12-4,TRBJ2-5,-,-,CASSRHYEGEETQYF,TGTGCCAGCAGCCGACACTACGAGGGTGAAGAGACCCAGTACTTC
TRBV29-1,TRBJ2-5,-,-,CSVWEETQYF,TGCAGCGTGTGGGAAGAGACCCAGTACTTC
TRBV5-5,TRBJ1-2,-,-,CASSQSQGYTF,TGCGCCAGCAGCCAATCCCAAGGCTACACCTTC
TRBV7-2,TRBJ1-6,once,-,CASSPLTGTYNSPLHF,TGTGCCAGCAGCCCACTGACAGGAACCTATAATTCACCCCTCCACTTT
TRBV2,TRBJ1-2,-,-,CASSEGETLAGYTF,TGTGCCAGCAGTGAAGGGGAGACTCTAGCTGGCTACACCTTC
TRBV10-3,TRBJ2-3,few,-,CAIRIEGQVVAQYF,TGTGCCATCAGGATCGAAGGGCAGGTGGTCGCGCAGTATTTT
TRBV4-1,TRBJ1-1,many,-,CASSQVGTRTEAFF,TGCGCCAGCAGCCAAGTAGGAACACGGACTGAAGCTTTCTTT
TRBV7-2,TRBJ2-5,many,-,CAIKLPGVETQYF,TGTGCCATCAAGCTTCCCGGAGTAGAGACCCAGTACTTC
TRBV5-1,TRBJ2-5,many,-,CASSSGSYQETQYF,TGCGCCAGCAGCTCCGGATCCTACCAAGAGACCCAGTACTTC
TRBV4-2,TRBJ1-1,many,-,CASSQWKEGPTEAFF,TGTGCCAGCAGCCAGTGGAAGGAGGGCCCCACTGAAGCTTTCTTT
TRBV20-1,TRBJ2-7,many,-,CSARSRRAPGEQYF,TGCAGTGCTAGATCCCGCCGGGCTCCGGGCGAGCAGTACTTC
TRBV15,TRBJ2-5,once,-,CATSRVVQGEETQYF,TGTGCCACCAGCAGAGTAGTGCAAGGAGAAGAGACCCAGTACTTC
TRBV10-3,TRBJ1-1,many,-,CAISESGVENTEAFF,TGTGCCATCAGTGAGTCGGGGGTAGAGAACACTGAAGCTTTCTTT
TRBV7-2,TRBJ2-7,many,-,CASSPSVGEQYF,TGTGCCAGCAGCCCCTCAGTTGGCGAGCAGTACTTC
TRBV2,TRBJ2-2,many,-,CASSSWGNTGELFF,TGTGCCAGCAGTAGTTGGGGGAACACCGGGGAGCTGTTTTTT
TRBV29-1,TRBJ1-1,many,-,CSVGAGMNTEAFF,TGCAGCGTTGGGGCAGGGATGAACACTGAAGCTTTCTTT
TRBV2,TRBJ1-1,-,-,CASTYGGGTEAFF,TGTGCCAGCACCTATGGAGGGGGGACTGAAGCTTTCTTT
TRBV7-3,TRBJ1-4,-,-,CASSQPGGSNNEKLFF,TGTGCCAGCAGCCAGCCTGGGGGGAGTAACAATGAAAAACTGTTTTTT
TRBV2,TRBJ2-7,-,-,CASTPRGASYEQYF,TGTGCCAGCACCCCCAGAGGGGCCTCCTACGAGCAGTACTTC
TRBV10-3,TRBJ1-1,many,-,CAISKTTGQGTEAFF,TGTGCCATCAGTAAAACGACCGGCCAGGGCACTGAAGCTTTCTTT
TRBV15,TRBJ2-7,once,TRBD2,CATSRPERTAGGKYF,TGTGCCACCAGCAGGCCAGAACGGACCGCCGGGGGGAAGTACTTC
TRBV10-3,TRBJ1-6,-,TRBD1,CAIADRGVSPLHF,TGTGCCATCGCGGACAGGGGGGTCTCACCCCTCCACTTT
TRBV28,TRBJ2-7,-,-,CASSSPSEGQVSYEQYF,TGTGCCAGCAGTTCACCCAGTGAGGGCCAAGTCTCCTACGAGCAGTACTTC
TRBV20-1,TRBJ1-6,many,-,CSARVERSVSPLHF,TGCAGTGCTAGGGTGGAAAGGAGTGTGTCACCCCTCCACTTT
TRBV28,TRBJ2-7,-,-,CASRPRVSAYEQYF,TGTGCCAGCAGGCCCCGGGTCAGCGCCTACGAGCAGTACTTC
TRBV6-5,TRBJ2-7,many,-,CASRRSEYEQYF,TGTGCCAGCAGACGATCAGAGTACGAGCAGTACTTC
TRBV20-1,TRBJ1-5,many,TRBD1,CSARDLGQDNQPQHF,TGCAGTGCTAGAGATCTGGGACAGGATAATCAGCCCCAGCATTTT
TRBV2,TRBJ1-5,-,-,CASIWGPNQPQHF,TGTGCTAGCATATGGGGGCCTAATCAGCCCCAGCATTTT
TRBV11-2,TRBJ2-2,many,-,CASSLGGGNGGELFF,TGTGCCAGCAGCTTAGGTGGAGGGAACGGCGGGGAGCTGTTTTTT
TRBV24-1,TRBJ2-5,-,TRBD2,CATSDTSGSTSETQYF,TGTGCCACCAGTGATACTAGCGGGAGTACCTCAGAGACCCAGTACTTC
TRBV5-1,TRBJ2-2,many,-,CASRPLVTSGELFF,TGCGCCAGCAGACCGCTTGTGACTTCCGGGGAGCTGTTTTTT
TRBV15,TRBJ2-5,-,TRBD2,CATSSSGSYGETQYF,TGTGCCACCAGCAGTAGCGGGAGTTACGGAGAGACCCAGTACTTC
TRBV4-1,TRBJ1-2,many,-,CASKLQQVDYGYTF,TGCGCCAGCAAACTCCAACAGGTCGACTATGGCTACACCTTC
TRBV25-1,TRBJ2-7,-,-,CASRETIVGPLVRQYF,TGTGCCAGCAGGGAGACTATAGTTGGTCCCCTGGTGAGGCAGTACTTC
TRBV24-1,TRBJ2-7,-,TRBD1,CATSDNRGVSDEQYF,TGTGCCACCAGTGACAACAGGGGAGTAAGCGACGAGCAGTACTTC
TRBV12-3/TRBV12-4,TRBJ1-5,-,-,CASSPVPQPQHF,TGTGCCAGCAGTCCCGTCCCTCAGCCCCAGCATTTT